This T cell receptor beta chain was obtained from a study of liver allograft versus peripheral blood T cells. At the level of the study: Repertoires of T cell receptors in transplanted livers were compared with recipients' peripheral blood repertoires.

The study's findings and limits: Intragraft liver T cell receptor repertoires reportedly differed from peripheral blood repertoires.

Trimming removed 0 bases from V and 4 bases from J; junction bases left unmatched: 13. Germline V lookup: CDR1 LNHNV, CDR2 YYDKDF (reference sequence). This CDR3 is 18 amino acids long. MiXCR was run by TCRdb on the reads, yielding one entry per CDR3 protein. The sample includes approximately 15,000 distinct CDR3 sequences, around 23% of them seen just once. This clonotype is labeled medium-sized. Its antigen is as yet unknown. V and J are TRBV15 and TRBJ1-2; 8 nucleotides line up with TRBD1. The receptor comes from a human patient who had a liver transplant. Certain T cells may be donor cells from the graft. The CDR3 DNA reads TGTGCCACCAGCAGAGATCCCCCGACAGGGGTCGGGGGCTATGGCTACACCTTC. Amino acid sequence: CATSRDPPTGVGGYGYTF.